What follows are 11 T cell receptor beta chains derived from one specimen sequenced in a study of spatial heterogeneity in lung cancer. Their antigen targets remain unknown. TCRdb re-called the 5' RACE reads with MiXCR, one entry per CDR3 protein. The repertoire has over 10,000 distinct CDR3 sequences, under 4% of them found once; the top ten carry more than 6%. Overall study results and limits: Tracking of tumor mutation counts was seen in expanded intratumoral alpha and beta TCR counts.

Time point specified: sample taken at primary tumor resection. Sample: lung tumor tissue, taken at surgery. These receptors all come from a male donor with early-stage non-small cell lung cancer.

This clonotype was counted at least ten times. The chain combines TRBV2 with TRBJ2-6; D is possibly TRBD1 or TRBD2 (5 bases each). Germline values: CDR1 SNHLY, CDR2 FYNNEI. This CDR3 spans 16 amino acids. Between the trimmed V and J ends, which lost 3 bases and 1 base, there was a span of 10 bases. The DNA for the CDR3 is TGTGCCAGCAGTGACAACTGGGGGTCTGGGGCCAACGTCCTGACTTTC. This sequence encodes CASSDNWGSGANVLTF.

This chain links TRBV12-3 or TRBV12-4 with TRBJ2-3; 10 nucleotides match TRBD2. With 2 bases clipped from V and 2 bases from J, the junction kept 7 bases outside the gene matches. The CDR3 runs to 17 residues. The DNA of the CDR3 is TGTGCCAGCAGTTTAAATGTTGGGACTAGCGACACAGATACGCAGTATTTT. This encodes CASSLNVGTSDTDTQYF.

Sample share makes this clonotype medium-sized (0.01 to 0.1%). This sequence joins TRBV20-1 and TRBJ1-1; the match to TRBD1 covers 9 bases. The V segment lost 3 bases and the J segment 7 bases; nucleotides outside the gene matches: 12. This CDR3 spans 15 amino acids. Germline lookup yields CDR1 DFQATT and CDR2 SNEGSKA (reference sequence). In DNA, the CDR3 is TGCAGTGCTAGCCAGGACAGGGGACGGGTATTTGAAGCTTTCTTT. Protein: CSASQDRGRVFEAFF.

This clonotype has at least ten counts. The CDR3 loop is CASSQGLAGGPYEQFF. CDR3 bases: TGTGCCAGCAGCCAAGGACTAGCGGGAGGGCCCTATGAGCAGTTCTTC. The gene calls are TRBV3-1 and TRBJ2-1; 14 nucleotides align to TRBD2. The CDR3 consists of 16 residues. CDR1 and CDR2 (germline): LGHDT, YNNKEL (reference sequence). The V segment lost 1 base and the J segment 8 bases; nucleotides outside the gene matches: 4.

The sample holds many counts of this clonotype. V gene TRBV5-4 combines with J gene TRBJ2-6; D is perhaps TRBD2 (6 bases). The CDR3 consists of 17 residues. The V and J ends lost 1 base and 1 base respectively, with 12 bases between them. Per germline, CDR1 SGHNT and CDR2 YYREEE (reference sequence). CDR3 protein: CASSLPGGISGANVLTF. Here the CDR3 DNA reads TGTGCCAGCAGCTTGCCAGGAGGGATATCTGGGGCCAACGTCCTGACTTTC.

The J gene is TRBJ2-3, the V gene TRBV20-1, with a tentative D call TRBD2 (7 bases). This CDR3 has 16 amino acids. V lost 3 bases and J 4 bases, leaving 20 bases between the germline ends. Germline-derived CDR1 and CDR2 are DFQATT and SNEGSKA (reference sequence). The CDR3 sequence: CSASRGGSGGADTQYF. As DNA, the CDR3 is TGCAGTGCTAGTAGGGGGGGTAGCGGTGGGGCAGATACGCAGTATTTT.

The CDR3 DNA sequence: TGTGCCAGCAGTCTGGGGGGCAGTGTAGGGGATACGCAGTATTTT. Its translation: CASSLGGSVGDTQYF. The rearrangement uses TRBV9 and TRBJ2-3; D possibly matches TRBD1 or TRBD2 (6 bases each). Trimming removed 5 bases from V and 6 bases from J, with 19 bases in between. Germline V gene data show CDR1 as SGDLS and CDR2 as YYNGEE. The CDR3 is 15 amino acids.

This clonotype came up many times. The J gene is TRBJ1-5, the V gene TRBV5-1; D gene uncertain. V dropped 4 bases and J dropped 3 bases, with 14 bases sitting between them. The CDR3 totals 15 residues. From germline, CDR1 is SGHRS and CDR2 YFSETQ. The CDR3 protein is CASSPEGADNQPQHF. The CDR3 DNA follows: TGCGCCAGCAGCCCAGAGGGCGCGGACAATCAGCCCCAGCATTTT.

The V gene is TRBV14, the J gene TRBJ2-5; D not resolved. Trimming left V 3 bases short and J 5 bases short, with 4 bases between. The CDR3 loop spans 11 amino acids. In germline, CDR1 is SGHDN, CDR2 FVKESK. CDR3: CASSHRETQYF. As DNA, the CDR3 is TGTGCCAGCAGCCACAGGGAGACCCAGTACTTC.

In its sample, this clonotype was seen many times. The chain joins TRBV7-2 to TRBJ2-1; 12 nucleotides line up with TRBD2. Germline CDR1 is SGHTA and CDR2 is FQGNSA. There are 18 residues in the CDR3. The V segment lost 10 bases and the J segment 8 bases; nucleotides outside the gene matches: 21. CDR3 nucleotide sequence: TGTGCCATAAATGTCCCGACTAGCGGGAGTTTCCTTATAGATGAGCAGTTCTTC. It encodes CAINVPTSGSFLIDEQFF.

This clonotype was found many times. This chain joins TRBV11-2 and TRBJ2-1, with 10 positions matching TRBD2. Germline CDR1 reads SGHAT; CDR2 reads FQNNGV. Trimming at V came to 7 bases and at J to 4 bases, leaving 13 bases not matched to a gene. This CDR3 contains 17 residues. The CDR3 protein is CASISNLRTSGYNEQFF. The CDR3 nucleotides read TGTGCCAGCATCTCCAATTTAAGGACTAGCGGATACAATGAGCAGTTCTTC.